This T cell receptor (beta chain) appears in the sequencing data of a study of blood T cell repertoires in COVID-19. Study-level information: Donors in the United States, Italy and Spain gave samples during acute or convalescent COVID-19. Nucleic acid was either cDNA or gDNA, and it came from T cells, B-cell-depleted T cells, or PBMCs.

Germline CDR1 is MNHEY and CDR2 is SVGAGI. This CDR3 spans 15 amino acids. The germline V and J ends were trimmed by 0 bases and 1 base, with 9 bases remaining between them. Under the authors' procedure: From reference gene primer amplification, estimates of nucleated cell counts were derived. Sequencing used immunoSEQ multiplex PCR; TCRdb keeps in-frame clones, though not all of them. The V and J calls and clone size are taken from that table; D and trimming were inferred from the DNA. Of just over 300,000 clones detected, around 90% appear once; the ten largest clones hold roughly 2.3%. Sequenced input: peripheral blood. The source is a man aged 18 to 30 with active or convalescent COVID-19. The chain recombines TRBV6-5 with TRBJ1-1, with unresolved D. CDR3 in amino acids: CASSYSSRANTEAFF. CDR3 DNA sequence: TGTGCCAGCAGTTACTCGAGTCGAGCGAACACTGAAGCTTTCTTT.